The present entry profiles one TCR beta chain with its context. This record belongs to a study of early T cells in non-severe SARS-CoV-2 infection. MiXCR, run by TCRdb on the 5' RACE reads, gives a single entry per CDR3 protein. The table has some 45,000 distinct CDR3 sequences, 4% to 5% seen once. This CDR3 contains 11 residues. The ends were cut back, 6 bases at V and 2 bases at J, with 7 bases in the middle. Looked up from germline, CDR1 is DFQATT and CDR2 is SNEGSKA (reference sequence). The clonotype was recovered from an adult who was a healthcare worker with PCR-confirmed SARS-CoV-2 infection or an uninfected control (not recorded which). The chain couples TRBV20-1 to TRBJ1-2; D is ambiguous. Sequencing was carried out using whole blood. The CDR3 DNA is TGCAGTGCGTCACCGAACTATGGCTACACCTTC. It specifies CSASPNYGYTF.